Following are 23 T cell receptor beta chains from one sample sequenced in a study of regulatory T cells in long-lasting Graves disease. Stated time point: persistent/refractory GD, antithyroid drugs over 5 years with positive TRAb. The TCR library was prepared using RNA isolated from PBMCs. TCR beta libraries were built with iRepertoire HTBI primers and Arm-PCR of CDR3 regions. TCRdb itself ran the multiplex PCR reads through MiXCR, one entry per CDR3 protein. This sample has roughly 470,000 distinct CDR3 sequences, with less than 25% found just once. Sample: peripheral blood mononuclear cells (PBMCs), taken when the disease was refractory, from a patient treated with antithyroid drugs. These receptors were obtained from a female donor with Graves disease.

Note on this clonotype: Since a much larger clone is just one base distant, this may be a read error. The V and J genes are TRBV5-1 and TRBJ1-2; D is undetermined. Per the germline V gene, CDR1 is SGHRS and CDR2 is YFSETQ. Trimming shortened V by 5 bases and J by 3 bases, and 14 bases separated the two germline ends. This CDR3 has 14 amino acids. The CDR3 DNA follows: TGCGCCAGCAGGAGTGAGGGTCTGGACTATGGCTACACCTTC. Its protein is CASRSEGLDYGYTF.

This clonotype was counted a few times. The rearrangement joins TRBV5-4 to TRBJ2-2; 8 nucleotides align to TRBD1. The V segment lost 4 bases and the J segment 3 bases; nucleotides outside the gene matches: 5. The CDR3 loop spans 15 amino acids. Per germline, CDR1 SGHNT and CDR2 YYREEE (reference sequence). Written as DNA, the CDR3 is TGTGCCAGCAGCGTGGACAGGGTATACACCGGGGAGCTGTTTTTT. This encodes CASSVDRVYTGELFF.

This clonotype was detected many times. The gene calls are TRBV12-3 or TRBV12-4 and TRBJ1-1; tentatively, D is TRBD1 (5 bases). Deletions cut 3 bases from V and 0 bases from J, with 11 bases between. The CDR3 is 15 amino acids. The CDR3 DNA follows: TGTGCCAGCAGTTTTAATGGGGGTATGAACACTGAAGCTTTCTTT. As protein: CASSFNGGMNTEAFF.

This clonotype was seen repeatedly, ten times or more. The V call is TRBV12-3 or TRBV12-4, the J call TRBJ2-7; D uncertain. V gave up 6 bases and J gave up 5 bases, with 23 bases separating them. The CDR3 length is 16 residues. The CDR3 nucleotides read TGTGCCAGCAGCCCCATCCCGGGTCTCATTAGGAACGAGCAGTACTTC. Protein product: CASSPIPGLIRNEQYF.

This clonotype was picked up a small number of times. The chain carries TRBV10-1 and TRBJ2-7; D is undetermined. The CDR3 extends over 12 amino acids. Trimming removed 0 bases from V and 6 bases from J, with 6 bases in between. Germline V lookup: CDR1 WNHNN, CDR2 SYGVQD (reference sequence). The CDR3: CASSESPTEQYF. The CDR3 DNA sequence: TGCGCCAGCAGTGAGTCGCCCACCGAGCAGTACTTC.

There are a few counts of this clonotype. The chain couples TRBV19 to TRBJ1-1, with D uncertain. CDR3 length equals 15 residues. From germline, CDR1 is LNHDA and CDR2 SQIVND (reference sequence). V shed 3 bases and J shed 1 base, with 12 bases lying between them. The CDR3 protein is CASSIGRPPNTEAFF. In DNA form, the CDR3 reads TGTGCCAGTAGTATCGGGCGCCCACCGAACACTGAAGCTTTCTTT.

This clonotype was recorded at least ten times. The chain uses TRBV18 and TRBJ2-7, with 8 bases matching TRBD2. Trimming removed 3 bases from V and 5 bases from J; junction bases left unmatched: 9. The CDR3 loop spans 15 amino acids. The germline CDR1 and CDR2 sequences are KGHSH and LQKENI. CDR3 region: CASSPRAGVRHEQYF. CDR3 nucleotides: TGTGCCAGCTCACCCCGAGCGGGAGTTCGCCACGAGCAGTACTTC.

The sample holds many counts of this clonotype. The genes are TRBV24-1 and TRBJ2-7, with a tentative D call TRBD1 (5 bases). Germline CDR1 and CDR2: KGHDR and SFDVKD. V lost 4 bases and J lost 5, with 20 bases in between. The CDR3 loop spans 16 amino acids. DNA for the CDR3: TGTGCCACCAGTGACAAAGGGGCAGTTAAAGTCGACGAGCAGTACTTC. This encodes CATSDKGAVKVDEQYF.

This chain uses TRBV2 with TRBJ1-3; no clear D. Trimming cost V 5 bases and J 0 bases, with 5 bases left between them. Germline V gene data show CDR1 as SNHLY and CDR2 as FYNNEI. There are 13 residues in the CDR3. DNA for the CDR3: TGTGCCAGCAGTTCCTACTCTGGAAACACCATATATTTT. Translating gives CASSSYSGNTIYF.

This clonotype was seen repeatedly, ten times or more. The V and J genes are TRBV27 and TRBJ2-5; TRBD2 might be the D (5 bases). The V gene lost 6 bases and the J gene lost 4 bases, with 18 bases spanning the gap. The CDR3 spans 15 residues. Germline CDR1 and CDR2: MNHEY and SMNVEV (reference sequence). CDR3 region: CASSHSAGGLETQYF. CDR3 nucleotides: TGTGCCAGCAGCCACTCGGCTGGCGGGTTAGAGACCCAGTACTTC.

The table lists this clonotype with many counts. The J gene is TRBJ2-7, the V gene TRBV20-1, with 7 bases that match TRBD2. Trimming at V came to 3 bases and at J to 4 bases, leaving 6 bases not matched to a gene. The germline V gene has CDR1 DFQATT and CDR2 SNEGSKA (reference sequence). The CDR3 length is 13 residues. CDR3 protein: CSASSPSGYEQYF. The CDR3 DNA reads TGCAGTGCTAGTTCCCCTAGCGGTTACGAGCAGTACTTC.

This clonotype has only a few counts. The chain is built from TRBV28 and TRBJ2-7; 7 bases fit TRBD1. In germline, CDR1 is MDHEN, CDR2 SYDVKM. The CDR3 totals 15 residues. Trimming at V came to 5 bases and at J to 1 base, leaving 8 bases not matched to a gene. The CDR3 coding sequence is TGTGCCAGCAGTCCCCGGGACAGAGGTTCCTACGAGCAGTACTTC. It specifies CASSPRDRGSYEQYF.

The table lists this clonotype with many counts. This chain uses TRBV28 with TRBJ2-7; no clear D. From germline, CDR1 is MDHEN and CDR2 SYDVKM. Trimming cost V 4 bases and J 6 bases, with 16 bases left between them. The length of the CDR3 is 14 residues. CDR3 region: CASSYLGPPGEQYF. CDR3 bases: TGTGCCAGCAGTTACCTCGGCCCGCCCGGCGAGCAGTACTTC.

V gene TRBV20-1 combines with J gene TRBJ2-7, with 10 bases identical to TRBD2. Germline V lookup: CDR1 DFQATT, CDR2 SNEGSKA (reference sequence). The CDR3 contains 16 residues. With 8 bases clipped from V and 1 base from J, the junction kept 14 bases outside the gene matches. The CDR3, as DNA: TGCAGTCCAATAAGGGCCGGGACTAGCGTTTCCTACGAGCAGTACTTC. It encodes CSPIRAGTSVSYEQYF.

V gene TRBV7-9 combines with J gene TRBJ1-1; no reliable D call. From germline, CDR1 is SEHNR and CDR2 FQNEAQ (reference sequence). The length of the CDR3 is 14 residues. V dropped 6 bases and J dropped 5 bases, with 16 bases sitting between them. The CDR3 spells CASRSTMAGTEAFF. The DNA of the CDR3 is TGTGCCAGCAGGAGCACGATGGCCGGGACTGAAGCTTTCTTT.

The rearrangement links TRBV6-1 to TRBJ2-7; D remains unclear. The CDR3 covers 14 residues. Germline V CDR1 and CDR2: MNHNS, SASEGT. The germline V and J ends were trimmed by 5 bases and 0 bases, with 11 bases remaining between them. DNA for the CDR3: TGTGCCAGCAGTCCCCGGTACTTCTCCTACGAGCAGTACTTC. It codes for CASSPRYFSYEQYF.

A few counts support this clonotype. The chain recombines TRBV6-1 with TRBJ2-2; D is possibly TRBD2 (6 bases). Germline CDR1 reads MNHNS; CDR2 reads SASEGT. Trimming took 5 bases from V and 7 from J, leaving 11 bases between them. CDR3 length: 13 residues. For the CDR3, the DNA is TGTGCCAGCAGTCCTAGCGATAGCGGGGAGCTGTTTTTT. It codes for CASSPSDSGELFF.

A few counts support this clonotype. V usage is TRBV7-3 and J usage is TRBJ2-2; 8 positions match TRBD1. The junction had 2 bases not matched to a gene; V was cut back by 5 bases and J by 3 bases. The CDR3 length is 14 residues. The germline gives CDR1 SGHTA, CDR2 FQGTGA. The CDR3 sequence is CASSRDRYTGELFF. DNA of the CDR3: TGTGCCAGCAGCCGGGACAGGTACACCGGGGAGCTGTTTTTT.

There are many counts of this clonotype. The rearrangement links TRBV12-3 or TRBV12-4 to TRBJ2-5, with D unresolved. The V end lost 3 bases, the J end lost 5 bases, and 13 bases lay between the germline ends. The CDR3 has 14 residues. The CDR3 DNA reads as TGTGCCAGCAGTTTCCGAAGTTTAACGGAGACCCAGTACTTC. This gives the protein CASSFRSLTETQYF.

Many counts were recorded for this clonotype. The chain combines TRBV28 with TRBJ2-7; 7 bases map to TRBD2. CDR3 length: 15 residues. Germline V CDR1 and CDR2: MDHEN, SYDVKM. Unmatched junction bases numbered 14, after V lost 6 bases and J lost 6 bases. The CDR3 region is CASSQTALAKGEQYF. Here the CDR3 DNA reads TGTGCCAGCAGCCAAACGGCACTAGCGAAGGGCGAGCAGTACTTC.

To note about this clonotype: A much larger clone differs by one base, so this may be a read error. This rearrangement joins TRBV2 to TRBJ2-5, with D uncertain. V lost 2 bases, J lost 7 bases, and 8 bases lay in between. This CDR3 has 12 amino acids. Germline V lookup: CDR1 SNHLY, CDR2 FYNNEI. The CDR3 DNA reads TGTGCCAGCAGTGAACAGCCAGGGACCCAGTACTTC. It specifies CASSEQPGTQYF.

This clonotype was recorded a few times. This rearrangement joins TRBV12-3 or TRBV12-4 to TRBJ1-6, with 8 bases lining up with TRBD1. The CDR3 extends over 15 amino acids. The V and J ends lost 3 bases and 6 bases, in that order; junction bases with no gene match: 4. The CDR3 DNA sequence: TGTGCCAGCAGTTTTCGGACAGGGATTAATTCACCCCTCCACTTT. Amino acid sequence: CASSFRTGINSPLHF.

This clonotype was counted at least ten times. The V and J genes are TRBV13 and TRBJ2-7; 8 bases fit TRBD1. This CDR3 has 14 amino acids. Germline CDR1 and CDR2: PRHDT and FYEKMQ (reference sequence). V lost 2 bases and J lost 6; bases outside the gene matches: 6. As DNA, the CDR3 is TGTGCCAGCAGCTTACGGCAGGGGGCGCGCGAGCAGTACTTC. It codes for CASSLRQGAREQYF.